This TCR beta chain is drawn from a study of blood T cell repertoires in COVID-19. Study background: COVID-19 samples collected from the United States, Italy and Spain covered acute and convalescent phases.

Original processing methods: Cell counts per sample came from amplifying reference gene primers. Assay used: immunoSEQ multiplex PCR; TCRdb lists only in-frame clones, some missing. D and trimming come from the DNA, and the V and J calls and clone size come from that table. The sample gives around 43,000 clones, 89% of which show up once; 6.2% is in the top ten. The CDR3 has 12 residues. Trimming took off 8 bases at V and 4 bases at J, with 11 bases between the two ends. Germline CDR1 and CDR2: SNHLY and FYNNEI. Sequencing was carried out using peripheral blood. This clonotype was sampled from a human donor in a cohort sampled during active COVID-19. The J gene is TRBJ1-2, the V gene TRBV2, with a tentative D call TRBD1 (5 bases). CDR3 DNA sequence: TGTGCCAGCGTTCGACAGAGCTATGGCTACACCTTC. This translates into CASVRQSYGYTF.